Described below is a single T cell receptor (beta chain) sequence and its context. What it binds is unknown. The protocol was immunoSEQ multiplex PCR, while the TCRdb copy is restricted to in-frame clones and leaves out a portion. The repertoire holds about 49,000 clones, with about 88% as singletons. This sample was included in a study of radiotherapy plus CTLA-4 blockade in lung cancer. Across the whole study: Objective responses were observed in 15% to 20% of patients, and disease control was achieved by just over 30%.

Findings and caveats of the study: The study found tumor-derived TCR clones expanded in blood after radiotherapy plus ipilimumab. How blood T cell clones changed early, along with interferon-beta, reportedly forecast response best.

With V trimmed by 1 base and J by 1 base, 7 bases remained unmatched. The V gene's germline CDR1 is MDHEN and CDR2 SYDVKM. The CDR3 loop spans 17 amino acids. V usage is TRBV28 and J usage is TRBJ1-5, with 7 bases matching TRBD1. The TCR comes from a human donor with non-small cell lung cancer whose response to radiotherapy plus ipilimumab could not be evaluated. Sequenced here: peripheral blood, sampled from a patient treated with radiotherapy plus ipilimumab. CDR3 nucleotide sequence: TGTGCCAGCAGTTTATTAGACAGGGACATCAGCAATCAGCCCCAGCATTTT. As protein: CASSLLDRDISNQPQHF.